This T cell receptor beta chain was documented in a study of cytomegalovirus exposure and HLA in healthy donors. This CDR3 comprises 15 residues. Germline CDR1 is SGHDN and CDR2 is FVKESK. Trimming removed 4 bases from V and 0 bases from J, with 12 bases in between. This clone showed up just a few times. Both 60 Vbeta primers and 13 Jbeta primers went into the PCR. Data came from immunoSEQ multiplex PCR; TCRdb stores just in-frame clones and leaves some out. Of about 160,000 clones in the sample, under 90% were seen once. The specimen sequenced was PBMCs. The receptor's source is a man younger than 35 in good health and CMV-seronegative. The chain carries TRBV14 and TRBJ1-2; D not resolved. The CDR3 protein is CASSPRDLANYGYTF. DNA for the CDR3: TGTGCCAGCAGCCCCCGTGATCTAGCTAACTATGGCTACACCTTC.